Given below is one T cell receptor beta chain in context. It has no known antigen specificity. The record has no base qualities; no much larger clone is one base away. A distance of 22 bases separates the germline ends of V and J, which lose 3 bases and 0 bases respectively. From the cysteine through the phenylalanine, the CDR3 covers 19 amino acids. Only the CDR3 DNA stays, 57 bases, in frame from base 1. Sequences MGHRA (CDR1) and YSYEKL (CDR2) are obtained from the germline V gene. A second Seattle source provided samples from volunteer blood donors who had recovered from COVID-19. Whole blood was collected in K2EDTA tubes by collaborating institutions according to the institutions' own protocols. For TCRbeta analysis, collaborators shipped samples as frozen whole blood, isolated PBMCs, or DNA extracted from either of those sample types. TCRbeta CDR3 regions were amplified from genomic DNA by means of the immunoSEQ Assay, a bias-controlled multiplex PCR. From the authors' description of their analysis: The number of nucleated cells in each sample was estimated from the amplification of reference gene primers within the assay. To quantify the absolute abundance of each unique TCRbeta CDR3 rearrangement, sequence reads were collapsed and filtered. For each sample, productive Simpson clonality was calculated by taking the square root of Simpson's diversity index across productive rearrangements. What TCRdb holds here is the immuneACCESS table cut down to in-frame rearrangements. Part of the clones is not present; checked against another copy, under half of the missing clones reflect an unresolved V gene, and the others are unexplained. The V and J calls and clone size come from that table; D and trimming were worked out from the DNA. This sample lists 200,000 or so clones; about 79% were detected once. About 2.3% of the sample comes from the top ten.

The data originate from a study of blood T cell repertoires in COVID-19 (TCRdb year 2020). For the wider study: Samples covering the acute and convalescent phases of COVID-19 were provided by collaborators in the United States, Italy and Spain. The material from the prospective study consisted of cDNA or gDNA derived from T cells, B-cell-depleted T cells, or PBMCs. The dataset comprised deeply sampled blood TCRbeta repertoires from subjects exposed to, actively infected with, or recovered from COVID-19. The repertoires were made available in a free public database intended to serve as a resource for research on the immune response to SARS-CoV-2. Samples were obtained from the ongoing ImmuneRACE study (first 160 participants) and from 1,254 subjects provided by 6 global collaborators. A de-identified subject ID, COVID-19 status, age in years and sex were almost always included in the sample metadata. Where HLA class I and class II types were available, the types were taken from metadata supplied by the sample provider, not from assay-based typing.

The study at large found these results: How much clinical and demographic metadata was included differed by source and by participant, and the metadata was provided uncurated.

This chain joins TRBV4-1 to TRBJ2-3; possibly the D gene is TRBD1, per 5 matching bases. Sample: peripheral blood. The clonotype originates from a man in his forties who had recovered from COVID-19. CDR3 loop: CASSQDGAATQTSTDTQYF. The sequenced DNA is TGCGCCAGCAGCCAGGATGGGGCCGCCACTCAGACTAGCACAGATACGCAGTATTTT.